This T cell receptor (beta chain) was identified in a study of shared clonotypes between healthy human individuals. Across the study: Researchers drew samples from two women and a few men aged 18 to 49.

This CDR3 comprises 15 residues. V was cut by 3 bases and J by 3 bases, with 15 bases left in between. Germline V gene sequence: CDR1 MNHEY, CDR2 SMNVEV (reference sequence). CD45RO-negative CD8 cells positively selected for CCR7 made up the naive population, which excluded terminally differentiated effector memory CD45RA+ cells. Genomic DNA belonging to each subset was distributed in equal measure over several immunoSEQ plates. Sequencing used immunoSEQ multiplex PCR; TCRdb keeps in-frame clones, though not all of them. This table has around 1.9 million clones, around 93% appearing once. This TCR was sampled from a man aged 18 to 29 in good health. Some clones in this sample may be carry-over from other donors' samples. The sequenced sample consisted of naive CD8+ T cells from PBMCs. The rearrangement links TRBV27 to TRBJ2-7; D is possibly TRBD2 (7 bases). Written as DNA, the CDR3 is TGTGCCAGCAGTTTCGCCGGGGGGCGCATCTACGAGCAGTACTTC. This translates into CASSFAGGRIYEQYF.